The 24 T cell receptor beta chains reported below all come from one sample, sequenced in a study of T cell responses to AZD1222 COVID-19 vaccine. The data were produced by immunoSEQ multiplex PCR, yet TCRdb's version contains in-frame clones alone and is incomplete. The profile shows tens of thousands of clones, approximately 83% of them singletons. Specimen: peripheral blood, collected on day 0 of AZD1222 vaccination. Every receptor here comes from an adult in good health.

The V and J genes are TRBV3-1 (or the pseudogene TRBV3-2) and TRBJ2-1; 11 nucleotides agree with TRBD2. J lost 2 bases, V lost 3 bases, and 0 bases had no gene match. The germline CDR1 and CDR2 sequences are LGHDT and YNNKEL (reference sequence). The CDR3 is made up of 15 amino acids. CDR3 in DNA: TGTGCCAGCAGCCATAGCGGGGGGGCCTACAATGAGCAGTTCTTC. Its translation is CASSHSGGAYNEQFF.

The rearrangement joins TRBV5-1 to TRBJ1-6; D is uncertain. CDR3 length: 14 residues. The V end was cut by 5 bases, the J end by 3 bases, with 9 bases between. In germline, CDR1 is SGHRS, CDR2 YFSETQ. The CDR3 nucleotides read TGCGCCAGCAGGGAAGGGATCTATAATTCACCCCTCCACTTT. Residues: CASREGIYNSPLHF.

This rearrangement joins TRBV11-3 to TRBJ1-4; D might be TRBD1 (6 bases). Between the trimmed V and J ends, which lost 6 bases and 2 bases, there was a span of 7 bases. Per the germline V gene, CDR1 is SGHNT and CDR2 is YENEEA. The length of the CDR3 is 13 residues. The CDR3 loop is CASRRGTNEKLFF. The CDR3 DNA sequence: TGTGCCAGCAGGAGGGGGACTAATGAAAAACTGTTTTTT.

The CDR3 loop reads CAWSTSGRETQYF. The DNA of the CDR3 is TGTGCCTGGAGTACTAGCGGGAGGGAGACCCAGTACTTC. J is TRBJ2-5 and V is TRBV30, with 12 bases matching TRBD2. Germline-derived CDR1 and CDR2 are GTSNPN and SVGIG (reference sequence). The CDR3 has 13 amino acids. After removal of 2 bases from V and 5 bases from J, the junction contained 0 bases not matched to a gene. The full variable domain, in which reference TRBV30 and TRBJ2-5 provide the parts outside the CDR3, is SQTIHQWPATLVQPVGSPLSLECTVEGTSNPNLYWYRQAAGRGLQLLFYSVGIGQISSEVPQNLSASRPQDRQFILSSKKLLLSDSGFYLCAWSTSGRETQYFGPGTRLLVL.

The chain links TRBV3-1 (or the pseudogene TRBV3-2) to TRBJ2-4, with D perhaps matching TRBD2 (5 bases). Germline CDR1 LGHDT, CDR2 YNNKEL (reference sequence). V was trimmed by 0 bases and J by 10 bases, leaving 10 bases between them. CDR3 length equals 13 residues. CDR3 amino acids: CASSQDPTGIQYF. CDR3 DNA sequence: TGTGCCAGCAGCCAAGATCCGACGGGGATTCAGTACTTC.

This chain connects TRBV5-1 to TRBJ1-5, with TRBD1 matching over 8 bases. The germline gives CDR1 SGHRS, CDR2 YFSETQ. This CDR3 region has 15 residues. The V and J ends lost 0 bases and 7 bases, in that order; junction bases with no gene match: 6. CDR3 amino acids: CASSLGQGANQPQHF. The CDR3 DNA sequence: TGCGCCAGCAGCTTGGGGCAGGGGGCAAACCAGCCCCAGCATTTT. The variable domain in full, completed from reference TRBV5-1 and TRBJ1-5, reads KAGVTQTPRYLIKTRGQQVTLSCSPISGHRSVSWYQQTPGQGLQFLFEYFSETQRNKGNFPGRFSGRQFSNSRSEMNVSTLELGDSALYLCASSLGQGANQPQHFGDGTRLSIL.

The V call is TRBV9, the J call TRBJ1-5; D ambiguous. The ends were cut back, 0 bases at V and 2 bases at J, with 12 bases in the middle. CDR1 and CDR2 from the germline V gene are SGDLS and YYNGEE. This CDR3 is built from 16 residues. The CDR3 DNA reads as TGTGCCAGCAGCGTAGGATCGCTCCTGGGCAATCAGCCCCAGCATTTT. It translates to CASSVGSLLGNQPQHF.

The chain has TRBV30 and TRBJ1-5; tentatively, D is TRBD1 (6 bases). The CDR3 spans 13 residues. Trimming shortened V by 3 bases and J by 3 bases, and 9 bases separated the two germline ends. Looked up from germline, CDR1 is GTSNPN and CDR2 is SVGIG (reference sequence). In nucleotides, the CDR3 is TGTGCCTGGAGGCAGGGGACCAATCAGCCCCAGCATTTT. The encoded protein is CAWRQGTNQPQHF.

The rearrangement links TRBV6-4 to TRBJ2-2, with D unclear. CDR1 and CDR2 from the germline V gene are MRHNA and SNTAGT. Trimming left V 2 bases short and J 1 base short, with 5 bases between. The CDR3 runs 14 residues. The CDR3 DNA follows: TGTGCCAGCAGTGACCAAGGGAACACCGGGGAGCTGTTTTTT. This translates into CASSDQGNTGELFF.

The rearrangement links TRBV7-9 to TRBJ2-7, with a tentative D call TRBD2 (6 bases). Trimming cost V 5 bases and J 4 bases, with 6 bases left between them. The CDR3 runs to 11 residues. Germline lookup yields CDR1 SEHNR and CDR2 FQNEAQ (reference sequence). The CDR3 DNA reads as TGTGCCAGCAGCCGGGAGTACGAGCAGTACTTC. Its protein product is CASSREYEQYF.

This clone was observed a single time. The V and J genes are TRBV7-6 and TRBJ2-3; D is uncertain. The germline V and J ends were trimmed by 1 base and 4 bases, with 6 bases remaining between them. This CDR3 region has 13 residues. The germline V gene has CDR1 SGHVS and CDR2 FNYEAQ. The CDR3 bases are TGTGCCAGCAGCTTAGGGACCTCAGATACGCAGTATTTT. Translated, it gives CASSLGTSDTQYF. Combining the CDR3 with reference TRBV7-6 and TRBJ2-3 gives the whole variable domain GAGVSQSPRYKVTKRGQDVALRCDPISGHVSLYWYRQALGQGPEFLTYFNYEAQQDKSGLPNDRFSAERPEGSISTLTIQRTEQRDSAMYRCASSLGTSDTQYFGPGTRLTVL.

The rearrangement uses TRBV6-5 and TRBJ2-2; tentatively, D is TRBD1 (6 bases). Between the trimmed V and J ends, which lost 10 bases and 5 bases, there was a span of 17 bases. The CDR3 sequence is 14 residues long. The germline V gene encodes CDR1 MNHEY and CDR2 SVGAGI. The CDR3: CATQPTGRTGELFF. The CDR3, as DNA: TGTGCCACTCAACCCACAGGGCGGACCGGGGAGCTGTTTTTT.

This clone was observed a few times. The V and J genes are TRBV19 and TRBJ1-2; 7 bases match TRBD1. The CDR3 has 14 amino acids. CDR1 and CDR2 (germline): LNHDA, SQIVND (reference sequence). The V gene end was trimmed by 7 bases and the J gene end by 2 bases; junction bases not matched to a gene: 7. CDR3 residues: CASKRAGGNYGYTF. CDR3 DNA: TGTGCCAGTAAGCGGGCAGGGGGAAACTATGGCTACACCTTC.

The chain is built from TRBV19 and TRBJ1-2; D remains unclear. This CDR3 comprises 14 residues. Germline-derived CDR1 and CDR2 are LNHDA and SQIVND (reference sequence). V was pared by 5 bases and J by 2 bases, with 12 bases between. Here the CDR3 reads CASSPDGRNYGYTF. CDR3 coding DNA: TGTGCCAGTAGTCCGGACGGCAGAAACTATGGCTACACCTTC.

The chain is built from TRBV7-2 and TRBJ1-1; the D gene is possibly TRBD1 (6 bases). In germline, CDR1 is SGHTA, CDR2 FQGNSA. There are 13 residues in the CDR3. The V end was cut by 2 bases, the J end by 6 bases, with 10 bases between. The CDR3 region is CASSLQGRSEAFF. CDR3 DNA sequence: TGTGCCAGCAGCTTACAGGGGCGGTCTGAAGCTTTCTTT.

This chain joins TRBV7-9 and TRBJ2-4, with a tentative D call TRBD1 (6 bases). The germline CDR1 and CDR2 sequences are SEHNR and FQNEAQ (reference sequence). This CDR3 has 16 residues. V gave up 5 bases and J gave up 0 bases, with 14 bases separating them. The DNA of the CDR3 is TGTGCCAGCAGCGCCCCAGGGGACGTAGCCAAAAACATTCAGTACTTC. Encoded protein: CASSAPGDVAKNIQYF.

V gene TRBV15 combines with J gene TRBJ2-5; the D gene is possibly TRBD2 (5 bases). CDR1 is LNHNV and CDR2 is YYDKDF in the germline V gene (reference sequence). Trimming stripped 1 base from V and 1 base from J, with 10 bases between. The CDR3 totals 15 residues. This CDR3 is CATSRAGNRQETQYF. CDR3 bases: TGTGCCACCAGCAGAGCGGGGAACCGCCAAGAGACCCAGTACTTC.

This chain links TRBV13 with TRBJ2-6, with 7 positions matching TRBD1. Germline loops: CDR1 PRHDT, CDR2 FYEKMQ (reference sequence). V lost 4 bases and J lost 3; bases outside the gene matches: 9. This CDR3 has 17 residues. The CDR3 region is CASSYGQTGVGANVLTF. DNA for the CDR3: TGTGCCAGCAGCTACGGGCAAACAGGGGTTGGGGCCAACGTCCTGACTTTC.

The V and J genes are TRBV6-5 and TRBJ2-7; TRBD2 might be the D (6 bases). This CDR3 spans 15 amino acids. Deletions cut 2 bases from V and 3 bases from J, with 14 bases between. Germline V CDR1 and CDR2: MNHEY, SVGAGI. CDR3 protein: CASSYGAGILYEQYF. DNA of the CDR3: TGTGCCAGCAGTTACGGGGCGGGGATACTCTACGAGCAGTACTTC.

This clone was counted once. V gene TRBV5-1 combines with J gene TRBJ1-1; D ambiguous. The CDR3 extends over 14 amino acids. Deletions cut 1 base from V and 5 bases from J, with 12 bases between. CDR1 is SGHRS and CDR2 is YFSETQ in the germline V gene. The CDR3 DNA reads TGCGCCAGCAGCTTGAGCCCCCCCTCGACTGAAGCTTTCTTT. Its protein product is CASSLSPPSTEAFF.

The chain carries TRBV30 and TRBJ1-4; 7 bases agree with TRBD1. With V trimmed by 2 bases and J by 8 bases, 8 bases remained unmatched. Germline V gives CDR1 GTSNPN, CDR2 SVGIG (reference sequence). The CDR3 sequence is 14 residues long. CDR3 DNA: TGTGCCTGGAGTTCAAAAGGGGGCGCGGAAAAACTGTTTTTT. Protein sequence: CAWSSKGGAEKLFF.

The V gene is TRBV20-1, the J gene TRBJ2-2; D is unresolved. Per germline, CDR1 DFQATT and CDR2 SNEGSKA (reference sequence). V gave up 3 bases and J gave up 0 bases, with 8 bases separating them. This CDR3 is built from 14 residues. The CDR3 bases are TGCAGTGCTAGTCTCAGGACGAACACCGGGGAGCTGTTTTTT. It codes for CSASLRTNTGELFF.

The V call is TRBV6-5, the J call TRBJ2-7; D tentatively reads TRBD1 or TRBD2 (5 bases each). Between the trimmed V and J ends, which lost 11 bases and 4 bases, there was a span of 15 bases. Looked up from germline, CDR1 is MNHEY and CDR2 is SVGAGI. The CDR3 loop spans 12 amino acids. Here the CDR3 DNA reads TGTGCCGCGAGGGGCACCCTATACGAGCAGTACTTC. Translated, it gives CAARGTLYEQYF.

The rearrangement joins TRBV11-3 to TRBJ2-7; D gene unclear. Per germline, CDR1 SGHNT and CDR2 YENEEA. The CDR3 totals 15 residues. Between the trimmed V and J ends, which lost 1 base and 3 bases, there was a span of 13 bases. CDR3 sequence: CASSLADGAFYEQYF. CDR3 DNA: TGTGCCAGCAGCTTAGCGGACGGAGCTTTCTACGAGCAGTACTTC.